This T cell receptor beta chain was sequenced for a study of cytomegalovirus exposure and HLA in healthy donors. CDR1 is MNHEY and CDR2 is SMNVEV in the germline V gene (reference sequence). The CDR3 is made up of 12 amino acids. Between the trimmed V and J ends, which lost 5 bases and 1 base, there was a span of 5 bases. PCR was performed using 60 Vbeta and 13 Jbeta primers. Original analysis: There were around 80 million unique TCR beta chains by a later count, and about 11 million of them were shared. Some clones are missing from TCRdb's copy, which holds only in-frame ones; the method was immunoSEQ multiplex PCR. Clonal size and the V and J genes are those of that table, whereas D and trimming came from the DNA. The data hold under 200,000 clones, with 85% observed a single time.

The chain combines TRBV27 with TRBJ1-1; D gene uncertain. This sequence originates from a man aged 25-45 years in good health and CMV-seropositive. The specimen was PBMCs. The CDR3 loop reads CASSRENTEAFF. The CDR3 nucleotides read TGTGCCAGCAGTCGGGAGAACACTGAAGCTTTCTTT.